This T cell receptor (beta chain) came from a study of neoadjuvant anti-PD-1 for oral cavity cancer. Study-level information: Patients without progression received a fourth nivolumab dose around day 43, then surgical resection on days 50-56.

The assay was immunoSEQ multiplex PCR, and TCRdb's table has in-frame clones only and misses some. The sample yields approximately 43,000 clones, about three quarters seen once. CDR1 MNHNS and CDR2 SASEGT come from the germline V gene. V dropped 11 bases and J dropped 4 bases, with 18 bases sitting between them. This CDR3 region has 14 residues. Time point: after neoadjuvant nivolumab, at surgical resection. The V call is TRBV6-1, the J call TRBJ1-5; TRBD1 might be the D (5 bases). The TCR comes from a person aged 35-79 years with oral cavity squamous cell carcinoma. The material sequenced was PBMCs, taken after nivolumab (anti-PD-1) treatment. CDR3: CAGSADMVNQPQHF. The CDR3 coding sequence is TGTGCCGGGTCAGCGGACATGGTTAATCAGCCCCAGCATTTT.